A selection of T cell receptor beta chains follows, all from one sample in a study of T cell repertoires in cytomegalovirus infection. From the reads, TCRdb called clonotypes with MiXCR, one entry per CDR3 protein. The sample has about 920,000 distinct CDR3 sequences; 30% to 40% are singletons. Which antigens these TCRs recognize remains unknown. This specimen consisted of cultured CD8+ T cells from PBMCs, obtained from culture after CMV antigen stimulation. These receptors came from a human donor in good health (CMV status not recorded). Some clones in this sample may be carry-over from other donors' samples. The CDR3 runs from the conserved cysteine through the conserved F or W. A D gene is named only where the DNA matches it firmly. The listing skips clone size in some rows; elsewhere it reads once, few, many or a size class.

TRBD2 | few | TRBJ2-1 | TRBV27 | TGTGCCAGCAGTCGGACTAGCGGGGGGGACGAGCAGTTCTTC | CASSRTSGGDEQFF
TRBD1 | . | TRBJ1-2 | TRBV7-9 | TGTGCCAGCAGCCCCATCTGGGACAGGGAGGACTACACCTTC | CASSPIWDREDYTF
. | many | TRBJ1-1 | TRBV7-2 | TGTGCCAGCAGCTTAGCTAGGGTCAGCTATAACACTGAAGCTTTCTTT | CASSLARVSYNTEAFF
TRBD1 | many | TRBJ1-4 | TRBV25-1 | TGTGCCAGCAGTGTTGACAGGGGGCTCTATTACGGTGAAAAACTGTTTTTT | CASSVDRGLYYGEKLFF
. | few | TRBJ1-2 | TRBV15 | TGTGCCACCAGCCACCTCGGATTGGGGAACGGCTACACCTTC | CATSHLGLGNGYTF
. | few | TRBJ1-1 | TRBV20-1 | TGCAGTGCCGCCGGGGACTTCTTAAACACTGAAGCTTTCTTT | CSAAGDFLNTEAFF
. | . | TRBJ2-3 | TRBV6-2/TRBV6-3 | TGTGCCAGCACTCAGAAAAGGCCCCCGACAGATACGCAGTATTTT | CASTQKRPPTDTQYF
. | . | TRBJ1-1 | TRBV12-3/TRBV12-4 | TGTACCAGCAGTTTTTCGGGAACTGAAGCTTTCTTT | CTSSFSGTEAFF
. | . | TRBJ1-5 | TRBV6-6 | TGTGCCAGCGGGGGGATACAGGGTGCTCAGCCCCAGCATTTT | CASGGIQGAQPQHF
TRBD1 | few | TRBJ2-3 | TRBV7-9 | TGTGCCAGCAGCGCCCGGGACAGAGCAGATACGCAGTATTTT | CASSARDRADTQYF
. | many | TRBJ2-1 | TRBV12-3/TRBV12-4 | TGTGCCAGCAGGTCCCCGGACGGGTACAATGAGCAGTTCTTC | CASRSPDGYNEQFF
TRBD1 | . | TRBJ1-6 | TRBV7-9 | TGTGCCAGCAGCCCGGGACAGGGTTTGGCACCCCTCCACTTT | CASSPGQGLAPLHF
. | few | TRBJ1-1 | TRBV12-3/TRBV12-4 | TGTGCCAGCAGTTTTATCCTAGAGACCGAGTTCCCCAACACTGAAGCTTTCTTT | CASSFILETEFPNTEAFF
. | few | TRBJ1-2 | TRBV6-5 | TGTGCCAGCAGAGACGGGCTAGGGTTCAGCAACTATGGCTACACCTTC | CASRDGLGFSNYGYTF
. | few | TRBJ1-5 | TRBV29-1 | TGCAGCGTTGAAATCGCCACAGACCCCCGGGATAGCAATCAGCCCCAGCATTTT | CSVEIATDPRDSNQPQHF
TRBD1 | few | TRBJ2-1 | TRBV20-1 | TGCAGTGCTAGAGCCTCCCGGGACAGGGGTCGGAATGAGCAGTTCTTC | CSARASRDRGRNEQFF
TRBD1 | . | TRBJ1-3 | TRBV10-3 | TGTGCCATCAGTGATAACAGGGGGATGGCTGGAAACACCATATATTTT | CAISDNRGMAGNTIYF
TRBD1 | few | TRBJ1-1 | TRBV6-2/TRBV6-3 | TGTGCCAGCAATACATGGACAGGGGCTGACTTTGAAGCTTTCTTT | CASNTWTGADFEAFF
TRBD2 | . | TRBJ2-3 | TRBV7-9 | TGTGCCAGCAGCCCCTGGGGACTAGCGGGGGGCAGCACAGATACGCAGTATTTT | CASSPWGLAGGSTDTQYF
TRBD1 | few | TRBJ2-6 | TRBV12-3/TRBV12-4 | TGTGCCAGCAGTATGACAGGGGGCGCCTGGTCTGGGGCCAACGTCCTGACTTTC | CASSMTGGAWSGANVLTF
. | . | TRBJ1-3 | TRBV19 | TGTGCCAGTAGCTCCGGGAGACCGACTGGAAACACCATATATTTT | CASSSGRPTGNTIYF
. | few | TRBJ2-5 | TRBV5-6 | TGTGCCAGCAGCCCTAGCGTCGGCAGGGGTGAGGAGACCCAGTACTTC | CASSPSVGRGEETQYF
. | . | TRBJ2-5 | TRBV4-1 | TGCGCCAGCAGCCAAGCCATCTGGGAGCAAGAGACCCAGTACTTC | CASSQAIWEQETQYF
. | . | TRBJ1-3 | TRBV6-5 | TGTGCCAGCACACCAGGGCTGGCGGGGAGCTCTGGAAACACCATATATTTT | CASTPGLAGSSGNTIYF
. | . | TRBJ2-1 | TRBV7-9 | TGTGCCAGCAGCTTGGGGTTCTCGCTCTACAATGAGCAGTTCTTC | CASSLGFSLYNEQFF
. | . | TRBJ1-6 | TRBV7-9 | TGTGCCAGCAGCTTGGACGACACAGACACTTGGTATTCACCCCTCCACTTT | CASSLDDTDTWYSPLHF
. | . | TRBJ2-2 | TRBV4-1 | TGCGCCAGCCCCCCCCGCCTGGAGACCGGGGAGCTGTTTTTT | CASPPRLETGELFF
. | few | TRBJ2-1 | TRBV24-1 | TGTGCCACCAGTGACAGCATTGAGCAGTTCTTC | CATSDSIEQFF
. | few | TRBJ1-3 | TRBV7-9 | TGTGCCAGCAGCCGGGAAGGAAACACCATATATTTT | CASSREGNTIYF
. | . | TRBJ1-5 | TRBV27 | TGTGCCAGCAGTTTTATGGACGGGGACAATCAGCCCCAGCATTTT | CASSFMDGDNQPQHF
TRBD2 | . | TRBJ2-3 | TRBV27 | TGTGCCAGCAGTTCCGGGACTAGCCTCCTTACAGATACGCAGTATTTT | CASSSGTSLLTDTQYF
. | many | TRBJ2-5 | TRBV7-2 | TGTGCCAGCAGTTCGGGGACCCAGTACTTC | CASSSGTQYF
. | . | TRBJ1-5 | TRBV12-3/TRBV12-4 | TGTGCCAGCAGTTTTCGAGGGAACAGCAATCAGCCCCAGCATTTT | CASSFRGNSNQPQHF
. | . | TRBJ1-6 | TRBV29-1 | TGCAGCGTTAGGGACAATTATAATTCACCCCTCCACTTT | CSVRDNYNSPLHF
TRBD1 | . | TRBJ2-4 | TRBV6-1 | TGTGCCAGCAGTTACGGCAACCCCAGGGCAGGGGGCAAGGAGGGCAAAAACATTCAGTACTTC | CASSYGNPRAGGKEGKNIQYF
TRBD1 | . | TRBJ1-2 | TRBV27 | TGTGCCAGCAGTTTGGGACAGGGAGGAAGTGGCTACACCTTC | CASSLGQGGSGYTF
. | few | TRBJ2-1 | TRBV20-1 | TGCAGTGCTAGAGATCCTAGTGAGGCCGACAATGAGCAGTTCTTC | CSARDPSEADNEQFF
TRBD2 | . | TRBJ2-5 | TRBV7-6 | TGTGCCAGCAGCCTAGCGGGGGGGCGGTTCGGAGAGACCCAGTACTTC | CASSLAGGRFGETQYF
. | . | TRBJ1-4 | TRBV29-1 | TGCAGCGCCCGGACGGGGAGGACCGAAAAACTGTTTTTT | CSARTGRTEKLFF
. | few | TRBJ1-1 | TRBV19 | TGTGCCAGTAGTATGAGACAGACCCGACGTTTGAACACTGAAGCTTTCTTT | CASSMRQTRRLNTEAFF
. | few | TRBJ1-1 | TRBV11-2 | TGTGCCAGCAGCTCCTATTTCAGGGGTGGGACTGAAGCTTTCTTT | CASSSYFRGGTEAFF
TRBD2 | many | TRBJ2-5 | TRBV7-8 | TGTGCCAGCAGCTCCACTAGCGGGGGGACTATATGGACCCAGTACTTC | CASSSTSGGTIWTQYF
. | few | TRBJ1-1 | TRBV6-6 | TGTGCCAGCAGTCCTCCAGTGAGGGGACCGAACACTGAAGCTTTCTTT | CASSPPVRGPNTEAFF
. | . | TRBJ1-6 | TRBV28 | TGTGTCACCACAATCGAAGGAGTCTTTAATTCACCCCTCCACTTT | CVTTIEGVFNSPLHF
TRBD1 | few | TRBJ2-2 | TRBV20-1 | TGCAGTGCTGCGCAAGACAGGGGAGCTTACGCCGGGGAGCTGTTTTTT | CSAAQDRGAYAGELFF
TRBD1 | . | TRBJ2-1 | TRBV18 | TGTGCCAGCTCACCTGGGACAGGCGGGGTGAATGAGCAGTTCTTC | CASSPGTGGVNEQFF
. | few | TRBJ1-1 | TRBV11-2 | TGTGCCAGCAGCTTAGGTTCGGCAGGTGAAGCTTTCTTT | CASSLGSAGEAFF
. | . | TRBJ1-1 | TRBV27 | TGTGCCAGCAGTCCTTCAGGGGCAGATGAAGCTTTCTTT | CASSPSGADEAFF
TRBD2 | many | TRBJ2-1 | TRBV12-3/TRBV12-4 | TGTGCCAGCTCGGGGGGGGTTAGCGGGGGGGAACTTGAGCAGTTCTTC | CASSGGVSGGELEQFF
. | . | TRBJ2-7 | TRBV19 | TGTGCCAGCAGTGGGTCGGAGAGGATGATGGAGGAGCAGTACTTC | CASSGSERMMEEQYF
. | . | TRBJ2-7 | TRBV27 | TGTGCCAGCAGTTTCGCGGACTCCTACGAGCAGTACTTC | CASSFADSYEQYF